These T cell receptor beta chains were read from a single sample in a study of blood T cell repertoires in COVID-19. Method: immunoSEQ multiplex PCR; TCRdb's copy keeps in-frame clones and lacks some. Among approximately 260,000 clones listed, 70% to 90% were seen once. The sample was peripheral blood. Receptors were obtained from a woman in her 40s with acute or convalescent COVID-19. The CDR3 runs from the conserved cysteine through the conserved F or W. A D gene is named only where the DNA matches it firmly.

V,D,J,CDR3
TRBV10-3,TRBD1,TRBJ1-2,CAISESKTGELYGYTF
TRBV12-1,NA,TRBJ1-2,CASSGCCRATPLKHYGYTF
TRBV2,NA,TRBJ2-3,CASKAGAVTDTQYF
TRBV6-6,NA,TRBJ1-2,CASSPSGHVYGYTF
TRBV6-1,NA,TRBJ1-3,CASSYQGGNTIYF
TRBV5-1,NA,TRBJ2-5,CASSLAGAGSQETQYF
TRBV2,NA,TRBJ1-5,CASSSDREISPQHF
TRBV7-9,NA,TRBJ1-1,CASSQWDMNTEAFF
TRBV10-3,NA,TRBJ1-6,CAIKGGAETNSPLHF
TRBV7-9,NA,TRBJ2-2,CASSLASSRQAGELFF
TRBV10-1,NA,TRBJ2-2,CASSESSTLNTGELFF
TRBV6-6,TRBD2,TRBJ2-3,CASTYVRGGREDTQYF
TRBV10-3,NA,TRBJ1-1,CAIAGDINTEAFF
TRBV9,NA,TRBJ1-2,CASSSQLTVNYGYTF
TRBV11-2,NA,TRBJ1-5,CASSLSQGGNQPQHF
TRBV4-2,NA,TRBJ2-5,CASSPGPPTRNGGRETQYF
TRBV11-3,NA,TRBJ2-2,CASSYGVTGELFF
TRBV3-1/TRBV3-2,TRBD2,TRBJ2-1,CASSRLTSGRSYNEQFF
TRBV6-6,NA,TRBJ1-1,CASSRLNTEAFF
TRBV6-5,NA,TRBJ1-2,CASSYGGRDYGYTF
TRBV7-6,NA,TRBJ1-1,CASSLGGADTEAFF
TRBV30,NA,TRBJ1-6,CAWNRVGSPLHF
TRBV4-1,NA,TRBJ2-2,CASSQQETRAAGELFF
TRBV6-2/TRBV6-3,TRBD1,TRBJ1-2,CASSYPGTGYGYTF
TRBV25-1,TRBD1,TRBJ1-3,CASSATGPSSGNTIYF
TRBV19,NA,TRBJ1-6,CASSRDLENSPLHF
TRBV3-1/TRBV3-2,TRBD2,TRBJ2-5,CASSQVDTSGKETQYF
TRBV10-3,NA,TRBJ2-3,CAISESTGMGTDTQYF
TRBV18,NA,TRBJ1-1,CASSSGRNTEAFF
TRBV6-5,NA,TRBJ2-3,CASSRLADTQYF
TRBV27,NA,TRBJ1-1,CASSPGETEAFF
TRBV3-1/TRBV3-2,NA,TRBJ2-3,CASSQALSSIPDTQYF
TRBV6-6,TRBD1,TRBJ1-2,CASRRTGGRANYGYTF
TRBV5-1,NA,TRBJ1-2,CASSSDSYGYTF
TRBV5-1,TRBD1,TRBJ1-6,CASSLKGTGQNSPLHF
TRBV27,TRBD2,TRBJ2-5,CASSWLAGMETQYF
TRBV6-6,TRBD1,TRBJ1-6,CASRDRENSPLHF
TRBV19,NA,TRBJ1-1,CASSIETGMNTEAFF
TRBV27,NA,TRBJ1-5,CASSLLSPEGNQPQHF
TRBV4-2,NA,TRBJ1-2,CASSQEVTTGPRSYTF